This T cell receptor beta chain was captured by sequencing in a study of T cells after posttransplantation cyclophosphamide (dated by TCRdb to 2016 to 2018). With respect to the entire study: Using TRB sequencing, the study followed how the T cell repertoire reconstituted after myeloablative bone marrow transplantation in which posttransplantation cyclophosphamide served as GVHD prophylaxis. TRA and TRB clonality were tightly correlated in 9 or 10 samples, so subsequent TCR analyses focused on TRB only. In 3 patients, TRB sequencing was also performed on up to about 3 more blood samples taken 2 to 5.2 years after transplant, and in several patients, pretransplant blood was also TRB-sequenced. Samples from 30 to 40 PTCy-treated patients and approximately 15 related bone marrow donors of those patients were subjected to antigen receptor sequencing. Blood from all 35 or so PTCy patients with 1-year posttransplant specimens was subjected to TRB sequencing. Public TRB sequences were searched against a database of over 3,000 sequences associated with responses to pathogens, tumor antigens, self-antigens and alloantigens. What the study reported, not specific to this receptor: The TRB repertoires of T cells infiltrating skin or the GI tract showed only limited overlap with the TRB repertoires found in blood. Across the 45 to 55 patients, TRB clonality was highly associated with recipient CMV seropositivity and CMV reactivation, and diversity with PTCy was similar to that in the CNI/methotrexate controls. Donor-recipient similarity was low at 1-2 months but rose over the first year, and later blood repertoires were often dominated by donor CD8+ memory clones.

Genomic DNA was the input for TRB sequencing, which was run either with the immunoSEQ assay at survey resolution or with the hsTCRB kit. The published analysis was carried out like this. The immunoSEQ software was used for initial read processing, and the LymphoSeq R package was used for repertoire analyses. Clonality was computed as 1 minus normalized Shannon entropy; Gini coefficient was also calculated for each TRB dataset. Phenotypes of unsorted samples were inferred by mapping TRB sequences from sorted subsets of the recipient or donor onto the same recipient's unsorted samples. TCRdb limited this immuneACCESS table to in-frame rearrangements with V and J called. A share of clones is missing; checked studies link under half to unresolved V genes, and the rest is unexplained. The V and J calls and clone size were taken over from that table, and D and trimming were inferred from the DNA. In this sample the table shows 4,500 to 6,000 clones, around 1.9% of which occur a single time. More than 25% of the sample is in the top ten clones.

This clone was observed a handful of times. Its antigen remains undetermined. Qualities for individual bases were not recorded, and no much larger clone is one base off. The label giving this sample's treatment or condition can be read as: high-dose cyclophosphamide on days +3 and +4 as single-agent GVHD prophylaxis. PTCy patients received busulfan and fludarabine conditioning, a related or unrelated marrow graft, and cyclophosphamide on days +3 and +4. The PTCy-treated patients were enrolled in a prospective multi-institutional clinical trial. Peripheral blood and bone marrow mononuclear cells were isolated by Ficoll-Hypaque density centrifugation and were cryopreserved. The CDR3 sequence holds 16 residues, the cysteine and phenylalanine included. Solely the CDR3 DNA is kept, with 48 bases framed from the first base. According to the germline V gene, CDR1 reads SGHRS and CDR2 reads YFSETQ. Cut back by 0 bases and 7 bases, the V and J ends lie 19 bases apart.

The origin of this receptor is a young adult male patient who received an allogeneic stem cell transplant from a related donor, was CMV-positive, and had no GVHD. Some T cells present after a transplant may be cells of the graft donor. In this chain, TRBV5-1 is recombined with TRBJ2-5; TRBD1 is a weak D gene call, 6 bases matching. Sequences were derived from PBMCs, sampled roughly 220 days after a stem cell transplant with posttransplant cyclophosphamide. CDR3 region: CASSLEFRGPGVTQYF. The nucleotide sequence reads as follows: TGCGCCAGCAGCTTGGAATTCAGGGGACCAGGTGTGACCCAGTACTTC. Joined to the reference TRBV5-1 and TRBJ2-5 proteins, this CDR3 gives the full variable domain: KAGVTQTPRYLIKTRGQQVTLSCSPISGHRSVSWYQQTPGQGLQFLFEYFSETQRNKGNFPGRFSGRQFSNSRSEMNVSTLELGDSALYLCASSLEFRGPGVTQYFGPGTRLLVL.